This passage covers 22 T cell receptor beta chains from one sample sequenced in a study of cytomegalovirus exposure and HLA in healthy donors. With 60 Vbeta and 13 Jbeta primers, the PCR was carried out. Some clones are missing from TCRdb's copy, which holds only in-frame ones; the method was immunoSEQ multiplex PCR. Of about 190,000 clones listed, approximately 84% were seen once; the top ten hold 3.5% to 4%. Sequenced: PBMCs. Source of these receptors: a man between 50 and 59 years old in good health and CMV-seronegative.

The V and J genes are TRBV2 and TRBJ1-2; 7 bases line up with TRBD1. V lost 11 bases to trimming and J lost 8 bases; unmatched junction nucleotides: 11. Germline V CDR1 and CDR2: SNHLY, FYNNEI. The CDR3 spans 12 residues. The CDR3 coding sequence is TGTGCCGATCAGGGGGTTCTGGGAGGCTACACCTTC. Translated: CADQGVLGGYTF.

The genes are TRBV19 and TRBJ2-7, with 7 bases fitting TRBD1. The CDR3 runs to 14 residues. Germline V gene sequence: CDR1 LNHDA, CDR2 SQIVND (reference sequence). The J segment lost 0 bases and the V segment lost 5 bases, leaving 4 bases of the junction unmatched. CDR3 DNA: TGTGCCAGTAGTGGACAGGTTAACTCCTACGAGCAGTACTTC. As protein: CASSGQVNSYEQYF.

V is TRBV5-1 and J is TRBJ1-1; TRBD1 aligns across 8 bases. This CDR3 spans 14 amino acids. The V segment lost 4 bases and the J segment 3 bases; nucleotides outside the gene matches: 5. Germline-derived CDR1 and CDR2 are SGHRS and YFSETQ. As DNA, the CDR3 is TGCGCCAGCAGCCAGGGGGCCGGGTACACTGAAGCTTTCTTT. Amino acids: CASSQGAGYTEAFF.

As DNA, the CDR3 is TGCAGTGGCCTGTGGGAGTACGAGCAGTACTTC. This translates into CSGLWEYEQYF. J is TRBJ2-7 and V is TRBV20-1, with TRBD2 as a possible D gene (5 bases). The V gene's germline CDR1 is DFQATT and CDR2 SNEGSKA (reference sequence). The CDR3 contains 11 residues. V gave up 7 bases and J gave up 4 bases, with 11 bases separating them.

The chain carries TRBV7-9 and TRBJ2-3; D perhaps matches TRBD1 (6 bases). Trimming removed 1 base from V and 10 bases from J, with 21 bases in between. The germline CDR1 and CDR2 sequences are SEHNR and FQNEAQ (reference sequence). The CDR3 totals 16 residues. The CDR3 region has the DNA TGTGCCAGCAGCTTAGTGGCAGGGACATCCACCGGATCGCAGTATTTT. The encoded protein is CASSLVAGTSTGSQYF.

The chain has TRBV7-9 and TRBJ2-7; D uncertain. This CDR3 has 12 amino acids. V was shortened by 5 bases and J by 0 bases, with 5 bases between the two germline ends. CDR1 is SEHNR, CDR2 FQNEAQ, per germline (reference sequence). The CDR3 DNA reads TGTGCCAGCAGCCCTAGCTCCTACGAGCAGTACTTC. This encodes CASSPSSYEQYF.

The rearrangement links TRBV27 to TRBJ1-6, with D possibly TRBD1 on 6 matching bases. With 7 bases removed from V and 6 bases from J, the gap between germline ends came to 16 bases. Per the germline V gene, CDR1 is MNHEY and CDR2 is SMNVEV (reference sequence). This CDR3 has 15 amino acids. CDR3 DNA sequence: TGTGCCAGCACCTCAGCGGGGGGGGCTAATTCACCCCTCCACTTT. This sequence encodes CASTSAGGANSPLHF.

This clone was picked up a small number of times. CDR3 sequence (DNA): TGCGCCAGCAGCCCTCAGACAGTCCTGAGCTCCTACAATGAGCAGTTCTTC. This translates into CASSPQTVLSSYNEQFF. The rearrangement links TRBV4-3 to TRBJ2-1; D is perhaps TRBD1 (5 bases). Germline CDR1 LGHNA, CDR2 YSLEER. V lost 4 bases to trimming and J lost 0 bases, with 16 bases between them. CDR3 size: 17 residues.

The rearrangement uses TRBV18 and TRBJ1-1, with D maybe TRBD1 (5 bases). V was cut by 3 bases and J by 6 bases, with 14 bases left in between. The CDR3 contains 14 residues. Germline V gene sequence: CDR1 KGHSH, CDR2 LQKENI. CDR3 loop: CASSPGGMSPEAFF. The CDR3 DNA is TGTGCCAGCTCACCCGGGGGAATGAGCCCTGAAGCTTTCTTT.

As regards this clone: The junction departs from germline at one end; a sequencing error may be responsible. The gene calls are TRBV7-9 and TRBJ1-1; the match to TRBD1 covers 8 bases. The CDR3 length is 15 residues. The V gene's germline CDR1 is SEHNR and CDR2 FQNEAQ (reference sequence). The CDR3 region is CSSRSGTGLLPEAFF. The DNA for the CDR3 is TGTTCCAGCAGATCCGGGACAGGTCTTCTTCCGGAAGCTTTCTTT.

The chain carries TRBV6-5 and TRBJ2-3, with a tentative D call TRBD1 (6 bases). The germline V and J ends were trimmed by 4 bases and 2 bases, with 16 bases remaining between them. Germline V gene lookup returns CDR1 MNHEY and CDR2 SVGAGI. The CDR3 is 16 amino acids. The CDR3 is CASSLTGQLATDTQYF. The CDR3 DNA is TGTGCCAGCAGTTTGACAGGTCAATTGGCCACAGATACGCAGTATTTT.

This rearrangement joins TRBV27 to TRBJ2-1; 11 nucleotides agree with TRBD2. CDR1 is MNHEY and CDR2 is SMNVEV in the germline V gene (reference sequence). This CDR3 is built from 15 residues. Germline trimming cut 6 bases from V and 2 bases from J; bases unmatched to any gene: 3. The DNA of the CDR3 is TGTGCCAGCAGCCGTAGCGGGGGGGCCTACAATGAGCAGTTCTTC. This encodes CASSRSGGAYNEQFF.

This clone was seen a handful of times. V usage is TRBV12-5 and J usage is TRBJ1-1; no clear D gene. The CDR3 consists of 14 residues. V was cut by 6 bases and J by 3 bases, with 14 bases left in between. Per the germline V gene, CDR1 is LGHNT and CDR2 is FRNRAP. The CDR3 DNA follows: TGTGCTAGTGGGGCGGTCTACCGGGACACTGAAGCTTTCTTT. This sequence encodes CASGAVYRDTEAFF.

The gene calls are TRBV4-2 and TRBJ2-7, with 9 bases fitting TRBD2. There are 16 residues in the CDR3. Unmatched junction bases numbered 5, after V lost 0 bases and J lost 2 bases. The germline gives CDR1 LGHNA, CDR2 YNFKEQ. DNA of the CDR3: TGTGCCAGCAGCCAAGAAGGCCTAGCGGGGACCTACGAGCAGTACTTC. Protein sequence: CASSQEGLAGTYEQYF.

CDR3 residues: CASTPGRNQPQHF. As DNA, the CDR3 is TGTGCCAGCACTCCAGGGCGGAATCAGCCCCAGCATTTT. J is TRBJ1-5 and V is TRBV28; D may be TRBD1 (5 bases). With 7 bases removed from V and 4 bases from J, the gap between germline ends came to 11 bases. This CDR3 contains 13 residues. CDR1 and CDR2 (germline): MDHEN, SYDVKM.

J is TRBJ2-2 and V is TRBV15, with 8 nucleotides matching TRBD2. The CDR3 is 15 residues long. Germline values: CDR1 LNHNV, CDR2 YYDKDF (reference sequence). The J segment lost 6 bases and the V segment lost 2 bases, leaving 5 bases of the junction unmatched. The CDR3 DNA is TGTGCCACCAGCAGAACGGGACTAGACTCCGGGGAGCTGTTTTTT. Translation: CATSRTGLDSGELFF.

This clone showed up just once. The rearrangement links TRBV27 to TRBJ1-2; TRBD1 agrees at 8 bases. Germline CDR1 is MNHEY and CDR2 is SMNVEV (reference sequence). The V segment lost 6 bases and the J segment 4 bases; nucleotides outside the gene matches: 7. The CDR3 runs to 14 residues. The CDR3 DNA sequence: TGTGCCAGCAGCAAGACAGGGGAAGCCTATGGCTACACCTTC. Residues: CASSKTGEAYGYTF.

V gene TRBV11-2 combines with J gene TRBJ2-1, with TRBD1 identical over 7 bases. The CDR3 runs to 17 residues. CDR1 and CDR2 from the germline V gene are SGHAT and FQNNGV. V dropped 1 base and J dropped 3; count of bases not matched to a gene: 9. The DNA of the CDR3 is TGTGCCAGCAGCTTAGGGAGGAAACAGGGGCTCTACAATGAGCAGTTCTTC. Encoded protein: CASSLGRKQGLYNEQFF. Complete variable domain (other parts from reference TRBV11-2 and TRBJ2-1): EAGVAQSPRYKIIEKRQSVAFWCNPISGHATLYWYQQILGQGPKLLIQFQNNGVVDDSQLPKDRFSAERLKGVDSTLKIQPAKLEDSAVYLCASSLGRKQGLYNEQFFGPGTRLTVL.

The table lists this clone with a count of one. The J gene is TRBJ2-5, the V gene TRBV5-1; possibly TRBD1 for D (6 bases). This CDR3 has 13 amino acids. Looked up from germline, CDR1 is SGHRS and CDR2 is YFSETQ. The ends were cut back, 2 bases at V and 7 bases at J, with 12 bases in the middle. The chain's CDR3 is CASSLGGAGTQYF. CDR3 DNA sequence: TGCGCCAGCAGCTTAGGGGGAGCCGGGACCCAGTACTTC.

This chain links TRBV6-1 with TRBJ2-5; possibly TRBD2 for D (7 bases). The J call may be mistaken, given a closer DNA end match to TRBJ2-7. Germline CDR1 and CDR2: MNHNS and SASEGT. The CDR3 runs 15 residues. The DNA of the CDR3 is TGTGCCATCCGGGGGGCGAAGAATGGGGGCCACGAGCAGTACTTC. It is translated as CAIRGAKNGGHEQYF.

This sequence joins TRBV11-2 and TRBJ2-1; D call uncertain. This CDR3 region has 12 residues. Germline CDR1 SGHAT, CDR2 FQNNGV. V was shortened by 5 bases and J by 12 bases, with 14 bases between the two germline ends. CDR3 amino acids: CASSGSRPGQFF. The CDR3 DNA sequence: TGTGCCAGCAGCGGCTCCCGCCCAGGGCAGTTCTTC.

The chain recombines TRBV28 with TRBJ2-7; D is perhaps TRBD2 (5 bases). V lost 4 bases and J 2 bases, leaving 6 bases between the germline ends. CDR3 length: 12 amino acids. The germline CDR1 and CDR2 sequences are MDHEN and SYDVKM. The CDR3 loop is CASSSGTYEQYF. The CDR3 nucleotides are TGTGCCAGCAGTTCCGGGACCTACGAGCAGTACTTC. Full variable domain (remainder filled in from reference TRBV28 and TRBJ2-7): DVKVTQSSRYLVKRTGEKVFLECVQDMDHENMFWYRQDPGLGLRLIYFSYDVKMKEKGDIPEGYSVSREKKERFSLILESASTNQTSMYLCASSSGTYEQYFGPGTRLTVT.